The 30 T cell receptor beta chains below come from one sample, sequenced in a study of CD8 T cells in ankylosing spondylitis (TCRdb year 2017). The library was generated by 5' RACE. For sequencing, an Illumina HiSeq 2500 was employed. In TCRdb, the public reads were trimmed at Q25 with fastp and aligned with MiXCR, with productive beta chains retained. Each CDR3 protein appears once, grouped with its most common genes and DNA. This sample holds around 150,000 distinct CDR3 sequences; 11% were observed only once. The top ten hold approximately 32% of the sample. Sequencing was done on a sample of blood, either unsorted or a sorted T cell fraction (not recorded which). The receptor set was obtained from a male donor with ankylosing spondylitis or in good health (not recorded which).

This clonotype was detected only a few times. The chain recombines TRBV12-5 with TRBJ1-1; D is uncertain. The CDR3 is 12 amino acids. Per the germline V gene, CDR1 is LGHNT and CDR2 is FRNRAP. Trimming took off 9 bases at V and 5 bases at J, with 13 bases between the two ends. The CDR3 region is CASLTFKTEAFF. For the CDR3, the DNA is TGTGCTAGCCTTACTTTCAAAACTGAAGCTTTCTTT.

This clonotype was counted many times. This chain joins TRBV20-1 and TRBJ2-7; D possibly matches TRBD1 or TRBD2 (5 bases each). Germline V gene sequence: CDR1 DFQATT, CDR2 SNEGSKA (reference sequence). Trimming removed 5 bases at V and 2 bases at J, with 13 bases between. The CDR3 has 13 amino acids. The CDR3 nucleotides read TGCAGTGCTCCGGGACGGGGAACCTACGAGCAGTACTTC. Its protein is CSAPGRGTYEQYF.

This clonotype has ten or more counts. The chain links TRBV3-1 to TRBJ2-5; D not certain. Between the trimmed V and J ends, which lost 0 bases and 0 bases, there was a span of 14 bases. CDR3 length equals 17 residues. In germline, CDR1 is LGHDT, CDR2 YNNKEL (reference sequence). The CDR3 region is CASSQDSTIYHQETQYF. The CDR3 bases are TGTGCCAGCAGCCAAGATAGTACAATATACCACCAAGAGACCCAGTACTTC.

This clonotype was seen repeatedly, ten times or more. J is TRBJ2-7 and V is TRBV6-5, with a possible D match to TRBD1 (5 bases). With 0 bases removed from V and 6 bases from J, the gap between germline ends came to 12 bases. The CDR3 runs to 14 residues. The germline CDR1 and CDR2 sequences are MNHEY and SVGAGI. The CDR3 loop reads CASSYSKGVGEQYF. The CDR3 DNA reads as TGTGCCAGCAGTTACTCGAAAGGGGTGGGCGAGCAGTACTTC.

CDR3 sequence (DNA): TGTGCCAGCAGTTTAAAAGGAGAGGGACAGGGTATGAACACTGAAGCTTTCTTT. Its protein product is CASSLKGEGQGMNTEAFF. The chain combines TRBV27 with TRBJ1-1; the match to TRBD1 covers 9 bases. CDR1 is MNHEY and CDR2 is SMNVEV in the germline V gene (reference sequence). V lost 2 bases and J lost 0; bases outside the gene matches: 10. The CDR3 sequence is 18 residues long.

This clonotype has just a few counts. This chain links TRBV11-3 with TRBJ2-3; the D gene is possibly TRBD1 (5 bases). Trimming took 5 bases from V and 4 from J, leaving 13 bases between them. The CDR3 length is 14 residues. CDR1 is SGHNT, CDR2 YENEEA, per germline. CDR3 residues: CASSLATGSDTQYF. The CDR3 nucleotides read TGTGCCAGCAGCCTGGCTACAGGATCAGATACGCAGTATTTT.

At least ten counts were recorded for this clonotype. The rearrangement links TRBV4-2 to TRBJ2-1, with TRBD2 matching over 14 bases. The CDR3 is made up of 15 amino acids. Per the germline V gene, CDR1 is LGHNA and CDR2 is YNFKEQ. Trimming took 5 bases from V and 7 from J; bases not matched to a gene: 4. CDR3 sequence: CASSDGTSGRNEQFF. CDR3 nucleotide sequence: TGTGCCAGCAGCGACGGGACTAGCGGGAGAAATGAGCAGTTCTTC.

This clonotype was seen ten or more times. The chain is built from TRBV11-1 and TRBJ2-4; 7 bases are a match to TRBD1. Germline V gene lookup returns CDR1 SGHAT and CDR2 FQDESV (reference sequence). With V trimmed by 0 bases and J by 7 bases, 18 bases remained unmatched. The CDR3 is 19 amino acids. The CDR3 region is CASSLAGLLTIGTANIQYF. For the CDR3, the DNA is TGTGCCAGCAGCTTAGCGGGCCTACTGACGATTGGGACAGCCAACATTCAGTACTTC.

The table lists this clonotype with a few counts. This chain joins TRBV10-3 and TRBJ1-5; D is unresolved. The CDR3 is made up of 14 amino acids. The germline V and J ends were trimmed by 10 bases and 3 bases, with 16 bases remaining between them. Germline lookup yields CDR1 ENHRY and CDR2 SYGVKD. The DNA for the CDR3 is TGTGCCACCTGGGCCGCCGGAATCAATCAGCCCCAGCATTTT. Translated, it gives CATWAAGINQPQHF.

This clonotype came up many times. J is TRBJ2-3 and V is TRBV12-3 or TRBV12-4; TRBD1 agrees at 9 bases. The CDR3 is made up of 14 amino acids. With 3 bases clipped from V and 4 bases from J, the junction kept 2 bases outside the gene matches. The CDR3 region has the DNA TGTGCCAGCAGTTTGACAGGGGGAGCAGATACGCAGTATTTT. Its translation: CASSLTGGADTQYF.

This sequence joins TRBV5-5 and TRBJ2-7, with 11 bases aligning to TRBD2. Germline V gene sequence: CDR1 SGHKS, CDR2 YYEKEE (reference sequence). CDR3 length equals 14 residues. The V segment lost 6 bases and the J segment 4 bases; nucleotides outside the gene matches: 6. The CDR3 nucleotides are TGTGCCAGCAACTCGGGACTAGCGGATTACGAGCAGTACTTC. Translation gives CASNSGLADYEQYF. The whole variable domain, remainder taken from reference TRBV5-5 and TRBJ2-7, is DAGVTQSPTHLIKTRGQQVTLRCSPISGHKSVSWYQQVLGQGPQFIFQYYEKEERGRGNFPDRFSARQFPNYSSELNVNALLLGDSALYLCASNSGLADYEQYFGPGTRLTVT.

This clonotype was counted at least ten times. The chain carries TRBV29-1 and TRBJ1-2; TRBD1 aligns across 7 bases. The germline gives CDR1 SQVTM, CDR2 ANQGSEA. V was pared by 1 base and J by 4 bases, with 3 bases of the junction left unmatched. The CDR3 extends over 13 amino acids. The CDR3 region has the DNA TGCAGCGTTGAAGGGGGACAGACCTATGGCTACACCTTC. This translates into CSVEGGQTYGYTF.

This chain uses TRBV11-2 with TRBJ1-2; D gene ambiguous. Germline loops: CDR1 SGHAT, CDR2 FQNNGV. The CDR3 has 14 amino acids. The V end was cut by 4 bases, the J end by 5 bases, with 14 bases between. The CDR3 bases are TGTGCCAGCAGCTCCCTATTACAGTATTATGGCTACACCTTC. Protein: CASSSLLQYYGYTF.

This clonotype was counted between two and nine times. A much larger clone sits a single nucleotide away, making a read error possible. The CDR3 spells CASSCSATGAPGYTF. DNA of the CDR3: TGTGCCAGCAGTTGCTCCGCCACAGGGGCTCCAGGCTACACCTTC. V usage is TRBV6-5 and J usage is TRBJ1-2; 7 bases line up with TRBD1. Trimming cost V 4 bases and J 8 bases; bases outside gene matches: 13. The CDR3 has 15 residues. CDR1 is MNHEY, CDR2 SVGAGI, per germline.

Comments on this clonotype: A much more abundant neighbour one base away suggests this may be a read error. V usage is TRBV5-1 and J usage is TRBJ2-3; a weak D match, TRBD2 (6 bases). The CDR3 is 14 amino acids. Germline CDR1 reads SGHRS; CDR2 reads YFSETQ. Deletions cut 5 bases from V and 2 bases from J, with 12 bases between. The CDR3 is CASSRRDNTDTQYF. The CDR3 DNA sequence: TGCGCCAGCAGTCGGCGGGATAACACAGATACGCAGTATTTT.

This clonotype was detected many times. The chain is built from TRBV6-5 and TRBJ2-1; D is possibly TRBD2 (6 bases). This CDR3 comprises 13 residues. Trimming took 4 bases from V and 6 from J, leaving 10 bases between them. Germline CDR1 and CDR2: MNHEY and SVGAGI. The CDR3: CASSFGTFNEQFF. As DNA, the CDR3 is TGTGCCAGCAGTTTTGGGACTTTCAATGAGCAGTTCTTC.

This clonotype was observed at least ten times. The V call is TRBV5-1, the J call TRBJ2-3, with D perhaps TRBD2 (6 bases). CDR1 is SGHRS, CDR2 YFSETQ, per germline. CDR3 length: 15 amino acids. V lost 0 bases and J lost 2, with 10 bases in between. CDR3 in DNA: TGCGCCAGCAGCTTGGGGAGGGAGGCCACAGATACGCAGTATTTT. Amino acid sequence: CASSLGREATDTQYF. Based on the CDR3 plus reference TRBV5-1 and TRBJ2-3, the full variable domain is KAGVTQTPRYLIKTRGQQVTLSCSPISGHRSVSWYQQTPGQGLQFLFEYFSETQRNKGNFPGRFSGRQFSNSRSEMNVSTLELGDSALYLCASSLGREATDTQYFGPGTRLTVL.

This clonotype was detected a few times. V is TRBV2 and J is TRBJ1-1; D perhaps matches TRBD1 (5 bases). This CDR3 spans 15 amino acids. Trimming pared 10 bases from V and 4 bases from J, leaving 22 bases between. Germline CDR1 and CDR2: SNHLY and FYNNEI. The CDR3 bases are TGTGCCATAAGCATACGGGGGGGATCGAGCACTGAAGCTTTCTTT. This gives the protein CAISIRGGSSTEAFF.

This clonotype was found many times. V and J are TRBV7-8 and TRBJ2-1; 11 nucleotides agree with TRBD1. V shed 5 bases and J 8 bases; nucleotides not matched to a gene: 5. This CDR3 region has 14 residues. Germline V lookup: CDR1 SGHVS, CDR2 FQNEAQ. The CDR3 sequence is CASSADRGHDEQFF. CDR3 DNA sequence: TGTGCCAGCAGCGCGGACAGGGGGCACGATGAGCAGTTCTTC.

In this sample, this clonotype turned up many times. The chain recombines TRBV12-3 or TRBV12-4 with TRBJ1-3; D call uncertain. V lost 5 bases, J lost 3 bases, and 2 bases lay in between. The CDR3 has 11 amino acids. DNA of the CDR3: TGTGCCAGCAGTGTTGGAAACACCATATATTTT. Translated, it gives CASSVGNTIYF.

This clonotype has more than one count but fewer than ten. The CDR3 bases are TGTGCCAGCAGCCCGGACAGATCCCGCAATCAGCCCCAGCATTTT. Translated, it gives CASSPDRSRNQPQHF. The chain carries TRBV7-6 and TRBJ1-5, with a weak D call TRBD1 (6 bases). In germline, CDR1 is SGHVS, CDR2 FNYEAQ. The CDR3 runs 15 residues. V shed 5 bases and J shed 2 bases, with 13 bases lying between them.

This clonotype has just a few counts. The CDR3 DNA reads TGTGCCAGCAGCTTACCGGGTTCCTTAATCCACTTT. Its protein is CASSLPGSLIHF. The chain combines TRBV7-9 with TRBJ1-6; D uncertain. Deletions cut 2 bases from V and 17 bases from J, with 13 bases between. The germline gives CDR1 SEHNR, CDR2 FQNEAQ (reference sequence). This CDR3 is built from 12 residues.

Many counts were recorded for this clonotype. This chain uses TRBV3-1 with TRBJ2-2; possibly TRBD1 for D (5 bases). The CDR3 consists of 16 residues. V shed 0 bases and J shed 3 bases, with 11 bases lying between them. Germline CDR1 LGHDT, CDR2 YNNKEL (reference sequence). The CDR3 DNA reads TGTGCCAGCAGCCAAGATCAGGGAAAGGACACCGGGGAGCTGTTTTTT. As protein: CASSQDQGKDTGELFF.

The rearrangement links TRBV6-2 or TRBV6-3 to TRBJ1-1; D is unresolved. CDR1 is MNHEY, CDR2 SVGEGT, per germline. V shed 5 bases and J shed 2 bases, with 12 bases lying between them. The CDR3 totals 14 residues. The DNA of the CDR3 is TGTGCCAGCAGTCGGCCGAGTTCAAACACTGAAGCTTTCTTT. Translation: CASSRPSSNTEAFF.

The chain has TRBV3-1 and TRBJ2-7; TRBD2 agrees at 7 bases. The V gene end was trimmed by 1 base and the J gene end by 4 bases; junction bases not matched to a gene: 4. This CDR3 spans 14 amino acids. Germline-derived CDR1 and CDR2 are LGHDT and YNNKEL (reference sequence). CDR3 DNA sequence: TGTGCCAGCAGCCAAGCTCGGGGGGTGTACGAGCAGTACTTC. It is translated as CASSQARGVYEQYF.

This clonotype was picked up a small number of times. This chain uses TRBV6-5 with TRBJ2-3; TRBD2 agrees at 10 bases. The J segment lost 6 bases and the V segment lost 0 bases, leaving 6 bases of the junction unmatched. The CDR3 has 16 residues. Germline assignment: CDR1 MNHEY and CDR2 SVGAGI. This chain's CDR3 is CASSYSAGGPPDTQYF. The CDR3 coding sequence is TGTGCCAGCAGTTACTCAGCGGGGGGGCCGCCGGATACGCAGTATTTT.

This clonotype has ten or more counts. The rearrangement uses TRBV2 and TRBJ1-2; 8 bases align to TRBD1. The CDR3 is made up of 15 amino acids. The germline V gene has CDR1 SNHLY and CDR2 FYNNEI. Trimming cost V 3 bases and J 3 bases; bases outside gene matches: 6. Written as DNA, the CDR3 is TGTGCCAGCAGTGACTGGACAGGGCGGGACTATGGCTACACCTTC. It encodes CASSDWTGRDYGYTF.

This clonotype was detected many times. One end of the junction varies from germline; a read error may be responsible. J is TRBJ1-1 and V is TRBV6-2 or TRBV6-3; 8 nucleotides match TRBD1. The germline CDR1 and CDR2 sequences are MNHEY and SVGEGT. The CDR3 sequence is 14 residues long. CDR3: CASSWTGRDTEAFF. For the CDR3, the DNA is TGCGCCAGCAGCTGGACAGGGAGGGACACTGAAGCTTTCTTT.

This clonotype has a count of ten or more. This rearrangement joins TRBV7-6 to TRBJ2-3; 8 nucleotides align to TRBD2. V trimming: 5 bases; J trimming: 6 bases; junction bases outside the gene matches: 7. Germline CDR1 and CDR2: SGHVS and FNYEAQ. This CDR3 is built from 14 residues. The CDR3 protein is CASSLSGSADTQYF. In DNA, the CDR3 is TGTGCCAGCAGCCTAAGCGGGAGCGCTGATACGCAGTATTTT.

This chain joins TRBV24-1 and TRBJ2-7, with TRBD2 matching 7 bases. CDR3 length equals 17 residues. The germline CDR1 and CDR2 sequences are KGHDR and SFDVKD. The J segment lost 4 bases and the V segment lost 2 bases, leaving 13 bases of the junction unmatched. CDR3 nucleotides: TGTGCCACCAGTGATTCCCTCGGGGCCCGGGAGGCTTACGAGCAGTACTTC. Its protein is CATSDSLGAREAYEQYF.